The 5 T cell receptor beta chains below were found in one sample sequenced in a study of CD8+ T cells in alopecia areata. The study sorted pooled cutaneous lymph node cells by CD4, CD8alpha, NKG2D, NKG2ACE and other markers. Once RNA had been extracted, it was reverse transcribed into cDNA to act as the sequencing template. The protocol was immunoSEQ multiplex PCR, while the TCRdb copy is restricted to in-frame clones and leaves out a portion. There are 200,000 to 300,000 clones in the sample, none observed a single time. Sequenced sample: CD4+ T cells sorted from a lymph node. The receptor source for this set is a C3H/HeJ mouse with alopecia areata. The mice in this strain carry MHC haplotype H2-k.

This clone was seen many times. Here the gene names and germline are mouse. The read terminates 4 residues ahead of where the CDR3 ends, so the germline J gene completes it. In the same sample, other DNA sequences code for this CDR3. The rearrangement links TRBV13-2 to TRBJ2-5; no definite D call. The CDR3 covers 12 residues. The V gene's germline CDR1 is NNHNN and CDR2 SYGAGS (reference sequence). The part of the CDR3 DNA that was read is TGTGCCAGCGGTGATGCTGGAGAC. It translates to CASGDAGD. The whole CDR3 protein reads CASGDAGDTQYF.

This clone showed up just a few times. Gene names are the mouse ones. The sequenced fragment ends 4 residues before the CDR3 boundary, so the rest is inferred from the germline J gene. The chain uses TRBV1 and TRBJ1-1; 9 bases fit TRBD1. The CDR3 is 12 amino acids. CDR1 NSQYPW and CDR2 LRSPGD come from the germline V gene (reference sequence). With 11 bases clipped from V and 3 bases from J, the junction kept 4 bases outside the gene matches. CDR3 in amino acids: CTTGQGDTEVFF. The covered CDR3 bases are TGCACCACGGGACAGGGAGACACA. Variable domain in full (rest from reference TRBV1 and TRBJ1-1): VTLLEQNPRWRLVPRGQAVNLRCILKNSQYPWMSWYQQDLQKQLQWLFTLRSPGDKEVKSLPGADYLATRVTDTELRLQVANMSQGRTLYCTTGQGDTEVFFGKGTRLTVV.

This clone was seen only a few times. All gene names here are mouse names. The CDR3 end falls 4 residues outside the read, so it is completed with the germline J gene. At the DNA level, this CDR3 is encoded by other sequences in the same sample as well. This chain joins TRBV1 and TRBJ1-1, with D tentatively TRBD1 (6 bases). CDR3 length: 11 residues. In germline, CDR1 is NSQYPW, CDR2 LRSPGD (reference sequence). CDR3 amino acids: CTCSATGEVFF. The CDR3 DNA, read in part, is TGCACCTGCAGTGCGACAGGA.

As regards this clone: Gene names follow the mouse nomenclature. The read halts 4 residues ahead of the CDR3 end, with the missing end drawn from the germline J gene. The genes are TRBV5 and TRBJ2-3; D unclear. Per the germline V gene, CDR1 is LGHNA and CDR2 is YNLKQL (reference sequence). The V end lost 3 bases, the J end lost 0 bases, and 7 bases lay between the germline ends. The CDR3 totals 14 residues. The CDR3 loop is CASSQGFSAETLYF. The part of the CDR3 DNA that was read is TGTGCCAGCAGCCAGGGGTTTAGTGCAGAA.

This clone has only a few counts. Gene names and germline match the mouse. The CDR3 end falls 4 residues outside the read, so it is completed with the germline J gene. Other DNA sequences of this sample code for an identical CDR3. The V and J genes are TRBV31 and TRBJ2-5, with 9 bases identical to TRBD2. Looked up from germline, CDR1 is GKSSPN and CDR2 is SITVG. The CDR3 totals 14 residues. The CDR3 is CAWSPGLGKDTQYF. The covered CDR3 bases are TGTGCCTGGAGTCCCGGACTGGGGAAAGAC. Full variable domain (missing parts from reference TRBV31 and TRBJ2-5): AQTIHQWPVAEIKAVGSPLSLGCTIKGKSSPNLYWYWQATGGTLQQLFYSITVGQVESVVQLNLSASRPKDDQFILSTEKLLLSHSGFYLCAWSPGLGKDTQYFGPGTRLLVL.